A selection of T cell receptor beta chains follows, all from one sample in a study of blood T cell repertoires in COVID-19. This table comes from immunoSEQ multiplex PCR, and its TCRdb copy is limited to in-frame clones, with some not included. In the table there are just under 35,000 clones, roughly nine tenths of which are singletons. The sequencing sample was made of peripheral blood. These receptors all stem from a man aged 60 to 75 with active or convalescent COVID-19. The CDR3 runs from the conserved cysteine through the conserved F or W. D genes are given only for firm matches. The size field is filled for only some rows; it gives once, few, many or a size class.

CDR3aa: CASSTYDTSYGYTF
CDR3nt: TGTGCCAGCAGCACCTACGACACCTCCTATGGCTACACCTTC
d_gene: -
abundance: -
v_gene: TRBV7-2
j_gene: TRBJ1-2

CDR3aa: CSATYNEQFF
CDR3nt: TGCAGTGCTACTTACAATGAGCAGTTCTTC
d_gene: -
abundance: -
v_gene: TRBV20-1
j_gene: TRBJ2-1

CDR3aa: CASSQIGGVNTEAFF
CDR3nt: TGTGCCAGCAGCCAGATTGGAGGGGTGAACACTGAAGCTTTCTTT
d_gene: -
abundance: -
v_gene: TRBV7-2
j_gene: TRBJ1-1

CDR3aa: CSVGDQPQHF
CDR3nt: TGCAGCGTTGGAGATCAGCCCCAGCATTTT
d_gene: -
abundance: few
v_gene: TRBV29-1
j_gene: TRBJ1-5

CDR3aa: CATSDATSGRAGNEQFF
CDR3nt: TGTGCCACCAGTGATGCGACTAGCGGGAGGGCCGGCAATGAGCAGTTCTTC
d_gene: TRBD2
abundance: -
v_gene: TRBV24-1
j_gene: TRBJ2-1

CDR3aa: CASSYSEVAKTGELFF
CDR3nt: TGTGCCAGCAGTTACTCGGAGGTAGCGAAAACCGGGGAGCTGTTTTTT
d_gene: -
abundance: -
v_gene: TRBV6-2/TRBV6-3
j_gene: TRBJ2-2

CDR3aa: CASGPGTAYGYTF
CDR3nt: TGTGCTAGTGGCCCCGGGACAGCGTATGGCTACACCTTC
d_gene: TRBD1
abundance: -
v_gene: TRBV12-5
j_gene: TRBJ1-2

CDR3aa: CASSDLTRGNEQFF
CDR3nt: TGTGCCAGCTCGGACCTAACTAGGGGGAATGAGCAGTTCTTC
d_gene: -
abundance: -
v_gene: TRBV18
j_gene: TRBJ2-1

CDR3aa: CASTHGQGSNQPQHF
CDR3nt: TGTGCCAGCACCCACGGACAGGGCAGCAATCAGCCCCAGCATTTT
d_gene: TRBD1
abundance: -
v_gene: TRBV6-5
j_gene: TRBJ1-5

CDR3aa: CAISESGQIETQYF
CDR3nt: TGTGCCATCAGTGAGTCGGGACAGATCGAGACCCAGTACTTC
d_gene: TRBD1
abundance: -
v_gene: TRBV10-3
j_gene: TRBJ2-5

CDR3aa: CASSVDGRGTDTQYF
CDR3nt: TGTGCCAGCAGCGTAGATGGCAGGGGAACAGATACGCAGTATTTT
d_gene: -
abundance: -
v_gene: TRBV9
j_gene: TRBJ2-3

CDR3aa: CASSPPGSSSYNEQFF
CDR3nt: TGCGCCAGCAGCCCTCCAGGGTCTAGCTCCTACAATGAGCAGTTCTTC
d_gene: -
abundance: -
v_gene: TRBV5-1
j_gene: TRBJ2-1

CDR3aa: CASSIGTGREKLFF
CDR3nt: TGTGCCAGTAGTATCGGGACAGGGCGAGAAAAACTGTTTTTT
d_gene: TRBD1
abundance: -
v_gene: TRBV19
j_gene: TRBJ1-4

CDR3aa: CASSRQGWVTEAFF
CDR3nt: TGTGCCAGCAGCCGACAGGGGTGGGTCACTGAAGCTTTCTTT
d_gene: TRBD1
abundance: -
v_gene: TRBV7-9
j_gene: TRBJ1-1

CDR3aa: CASSLGLAASKNIQYF
CDR3nt: TGTGCCAGCAGCTTGGGGCTAGCGGCTTCCAAAAACATTCAGTACTTC
d_gene: TRBD2
abundance: -
v_gene: TRBV5-4
j_gene: TRBJ2-4

CDR3aa: CASSPRARDTEAFF
CDR3nt: TGTGCCAGTAGTCCCAGGGCCAGGGACACTGAAGCTTTCTTT
d_gene: -
abundance: -
v_gene: TRBV19
j_gene: TRBJ1-1

CDR3aa: CASSLVGGVEKLFF
CDR3nt: TGTGCCAGCAGTTTAGTCGGGGGGGTGGAAAAACTGTTTTTT
d_gene: -
abundance: once
v_gene: TRBV27
j_gene: TRBJ1-4

CDR3aa: CASSFEGARGTEAFF
CDR3nt: TGTGCCAGCAGCTTTGAGGGGGCGCGGGGCACTGAAGCTTTCTTT
d_gene: TRBD1
abundance: once
v_gene: TRBV5-6
j_gene: TRBJ1-1

CDR3aa: CASSIIEAGVHEQYF
CDR3nt: TGTGCCAGTAGTATAATCGAGGCGGGAGTACACGAGCAGTACTTC
d_gene: TRBD2
abundance: -
v_gene: TRBV19
j_gene: TRBJ2-7

CDR3aa: CASSQSDGEQETQYF
CDR3nt: TGCGCCAGCAGTCAATCAGACGGGGAACAAGAGACCCAGTACTTC
d_gene: -
abundance: -
v_gene: TRBV23-1
j_gene: TRBJ2-5

CDR3aa: CASSAHRGGDTQYF
CDR3nt: TGTGCCAGCAGTGCACACAGGGGGGGAGATACGCAGTATTTT
d_gene: -
abundance: -
v_gene: TRBV2
j_gene: TRBJ2-3

CDR3aa: CASSLERPRGETQYF
CDR3nt: TGTGCCAGCAGCTTGGAGCGACCCAGGGGAGAGACCCAGTACTTC
d_gene: -
abundance: -
v_gene: TRBV5-6
j_gene: TRBJ2-5

CDR3aa: CASSYRRGVNTGELFF
CDR3nt: TGTGCCAGCAGTTACAGGCGGGGGGTTAACACCGGGGAGCTGTTTTTT
d_gene: TRBD2
abundance: -
v_gene: TRBV6-5
j_gene: TRBJ2-2

CDR3aa: CASSSGGYTF
CDR3nt: TGTGCCAGCAGCTCCGGTGGCTACACCTTC
d_gene: -
abundance: -
v_gene: TRBV6-6
j_gene: TRBJ1-2

CDR3aa: CASSPGGLRGTQYF
CDR3nt: TGTGCCAGCAGCCCGGGGGGGCTCCGCGGGACCCAGTACTTC
d_gene: TRBD2
abundance: -
v_gene: TRBV5-6
j_gene: TRBJ2-5

CDR3aa: CASSYPGGSPGELFF
CDR3nt: TGTGCCAGCAGTTACCCGGGGGGCTCTCCCGGGGAGCTGTTTTTT
d_gene: -
abundance: -
v_gene: TRBV6-5
j_gene: TRBJ2-2

CDR3aa: CASRAGQQGNTEAFF
CDR3nt: TGCGCCAGCCGGGCGGGCCAACAAGGGAATACTGAAGCTTTCTTT
d_gene: -
abundance: -
v_gene: TRBV10-2
j_gene: TRBJ1-1

CDR3aa: CAISESSGGFYEQFF
CDR3nt: TGTGCCATCAGTGAGTCGTCGGGGGGGTTCTATGAGCAGTTCTTC
d_gene: TRBD2
abundance: once
v_gene: TRBV10-3
j_gene: TRBJ2-1

CDR3aa: CASQGYNYGYTF
CDR3nt: TGTGCCTCACAGGGTTATAACTATGGCTACACCTTC
d_gene: -
abundance: -
v_gene: TRBV10-3
j_gene: TRBJ1-2

CDR3aa: CASSQARGGGEQFF
CDR3nt: TGCGCCAGCAGCCAAGCCAGGGGCGGGGGTGAGCAGTTCTTC
d_gene: -
abundance: -
v_gene: TRBV4-3
j_gene: TRBJ2-1

CDR3aa: CASSPQQRFRVSSPLHF
CDR3nt: TGTGCCAGCAGCCCCCAGCAAAGATTTCGGGTCAGTTCACCCCTCCACTTT
d_gene: -
abundance: -
v_gene: TRBV21-1
j_gene: TRBJ1-6

CDR3aa: CASSPDRVNTEAFF
CDR3nt: TGTGCCAGCTCACCGGACAGAGTGAACACTGAAGCTTTCTTT
d_gene: -
abundance: -
v_gene: TRBV18
j_gene: TRBJ1-1

CDR3aa: CASGLVPVTDTQYF
CDR3nt: TGTGCTAGTGGTTTGGTACCGGTCACAGATACGCAGTATTTT
d_gene: -
abundance: few
v_gene: TRBV12-5
j_gene: TRBJ2-3

CDR3aa: CASSAAGDGYTF
CDR3nt: TGTGCCAGCAGCGCCGCAGGGGATGGCTACACCTTC
d_gene: -
abundance: -
v_gene: TRBV9
j_gene: TRBJ1-2

CDR3aa: CATSRQGRHEQFF
CDR3nt: TGTGCCACCAGCAGACAGGGTCGGCATGAGCAGTTCTTC
d_gene: -
abundance: -
v_gene: TRBV15
j_gene: TRBJ2-1

CDR3aa: CASSSGLAGPTDTQYF
CDR3nt: TGTGCCAGCAGCTCTGGACTAGCGGGTCCCACAGATACGCAGTATTTT
d_gene: TRBD2
abundance: -
v_gene: TRBV7-9
j_gene: TRBJ2-3

CDR3aa: CASTREGSTDTQYF
CDR3nt: TGTGCCAGCACCCGGGAGGGAAGCACAGATACGCAGTATTTT
d_gene: TRBD2
abundance: -
v_gene: TRBV7-9
j_gene: TRBJ2-3

CDR3aa: CAWSVRGGYTF
CDR3nt: TGTGCCTGGAGTGTACGAGGTGGCTACACCTTC
d_gene: -
abundance: -
v_gene: TRBV30
j_gene: TRBJ1-2

CDR3aa: CASSQWPAGGLYEQYF
CDR3nt: TGTGCCAGCAGCCAATGGCCTGCGGGAGGGCTTTACGAGCAGTACTTC
d_gene: TRBD2
abundance: -
v_gene: TRBV3-1/TRBV3-2
j_gene: TRBJ2-7

CDR3aa: CASSLGRGRFYGYTF
CDR3nt: TGTGCCAGCAGCTTGGGCAGGGGGCGGTTCTATGGCTACACCTTC
d_gene: TRBD1
abundance: few
v_gene: TRBV5-6
j_gene: TRBJ1-2

CDR3aa: CSVKDRENSPLHF
CDR3nt: TGCAGCGTCAAGGACAGGGAGAATTCACCCCTCCACTTT
d_gene: TRBD1
abundance: -
v_gene: TRBV29-1
j_gene: TRBJ1-6

CDR3aa: CASRETGGFGNTIYF
CDR3nt: TGTGCCAGCAGGGAGACAGGGGGCTTCGGAAACACCATATATTTT
d_gene: TRBD1
abundance: -
v_gene: TRBV14
j_gene: TRBJ1-3

CDR3aa: CASSFPGTIRDNEQFF
CDR3nt: TGTGCCAGCAGCTTCCCGGGGACTATCAGGGACAATGAGCAGTTCTTC
d_gene: TRBD2
abundance: -
v_gene: TRBV5-6
j_gene: TRBJ2-1

CDR3aa: CASSGTAGRGYTF
CDR3nt: TGTGCCAGCAGCGGGACCGCCGGGAGGGGCTACACCTTC
d_gene: -
abundance: once
v_gene: TRBV3-1/TRBV3-2
j_gene: TRBJ1-2

CDR3aa: CATSIRPGLEKGSSTNEQFF
CDR3nt: TGTGCCACCAGTATAAGACCGGGACTAGAAAAAGGATCAAGTACCAATGAGCAGTTCTTC
d_gene: TRBD2
abundance: -
v_gene: TRBV24-1
j_gene: TRBJ2-1

CDR3aa: CASSEGGTDTQYF
CDR3nt: TGTGCCAGCAGTGAAGGCGGCACAGATACGCAGTATTTT
d_gene: -
abundance: -
v_gene: TRBV2
j_gene: TRBJ2-3

CDR3aa: CASSPSSGAYNEQFF
CDR3nt: TGCGCCAGCAGCCCCTCTAGCGGGGCCTACAATGAGCAGTTCTTC
d_gene: TRBD2
abundance: -
v_gene: TRBV5-1
j_gene: TRBJ2-1

CDR3aa: CASSFGGSGSSADTQYF
CDR3nt: TGTGCCAGCAGTTTCGGAGGAAGCGGGAGTTCAGCAGATACGCAGTATTTT
d_gene: TRBD2
abundance: -
v_gene: TRBV5-6
j_gene: TRBJ2-3

CDR3aa: CASGGLAGKVDTQYF
CDR3nt: TGTGCCAGCGGTGGACTAGCGGGGAAGGTGGATACGCAGTATTTT
d_gene: TRBD2
abundance: -
v_gene: TRBV27
j_gene: TRBJ2-3

CDR3aa: CASSVVTGEAFF
CDR3nt: TGTGCCAGCAGCGTAGTGACAGGGGAAGCTTTCTTT
d_gene: TRBD1
abundance: -
v_gene: TRBV9
j_gene: TRBJ1-1

CDR3aa: CASSSRTGYNEQFF
CDR3nt: TGTGCCAGCAGCTCCCGGACAGGGTACAATGAGCAGTTCTTC
d_gene: TRBD1
abundance: -
v_gene: TRBV7-8
j_gene: TRBJ2-1

CDR3aa: CASSPTGGTEAFF
CDR3nt: TGTGCCAGCTCGCCCACAGGGGGCACTGAAGCTTTCTTT
d_gene: TRBD1
abundance: -
v_gene: TRBV18
j_gene: TRBJ1-1

CDR3aa: CASKWAGDSDTQYF
CDR3nt: TGTGCCAGTAAGTGGGCGGGAGATTCAGATACGCAGTATTTT
d_gene: TRBD2
abundance: -
v_gene: TRBV28
j_gene: TRBJ2-3